This T cell receptor beta chain was identified during a study of T cells after yellow fever vaccination. Study background: It was SMART-Seq v4 Ultra Low Input that prepared the fractions with low cell numbers.

Germline-derived CDR1 and CDR2 are MNHEY and SVGAGI. V shed 0 bases, J shed 4 bases, and the junction held 6 bases outside the gene matches. The CDR3 extends over 17 amino acids. Study-level findings and limits: A weaker but faster secondary response was observed, peaking on day 5 versus 15. Reappearance after the booster was observed for most primary-vaccination clones (roughly 96% CD4, around 90% CD8).

Remarks on this clonotype: No antigen is known for it.

By 5'RACE template switching, TCR cDNA was produced, with a universal primer site and UMIs added in the process. TCRdb re-derived calls from the 5' RACE reads in MiXCR, one entry per CDR3 protein. This sample has 250,000 to 300,000 distinct CDR3 sequences, with roughly 5.6% found just once. The sample here was CD4+ T cells sorted from PBMCs, taken on the day of the yellow fever booster vaccination. The J gene is TRBJ1-6, the V gene TRBV6-5, with 7 positions matching TRBD1. The clonotype comes from a man aged 18 to 29 who received the YFV17D yellow fever vaccine. CDR3 nucleotides: TGTGCCAGCAGTTACTCATCAGGGGGAGTATATAATTCACCCCTCCACTTT. Amino acid sequence: CASSYSSGGVYNSPLHF.